The following is a T cell receptor (beta chain) sequence with its context. What it binds is unknown. One junction end disagrees with the germline gene, perhaps due to a read error. Every donor had blood drawn once into heparin, approximately 120 mL on average. The sample originates from a study of beta chain features in type 1 diabetes. General study results and limits: Insertions at VDJ junctions were less frequent in type 1 diabetes patients. These patients also deleted more nucleotides at the same junctions. Among all four CD4+ subsets, Type 1 diabetes patients had TCRB CDR3s that were moderately but significantly shorter. Naive, central memory and Treg TCRB repertoires appeared more alike in patients than in healthy donors.

Expressed TCRB transcripts got sequenced, as all isolated RNA was reverse transcribed. Sequencing was performed with immunoSEQ multiplex PCR; in TCRdb, only in-frame clones are kept and a portion is missing. The sample has about 160,000 clones, roughly 8% seen once. CDR3 length equals 13 residues. Germline assignment: CDR1 SNHLY and CDR2 FYNNEI. This chain uses TRBV2 with TRBJ1-5; 8 bases match TRBD1. Sequenced sample: central memory CD4+ T cells from blood. The sequence was obtained from a woman between 35 and 50 years old with type 1 diabetes. Written as DNA, the CDR3 is TGTGCCAGCAGCGAAGACAGGGGCCAGCCCCAGCATTTT. Its translation is CASSEDRGQPQHF.